This TCR beta chain was sequenced for a study of long-term antiretroviral therapy in people with HIV. The immunoSEQ assay was v3.0, run at survey level. Each sample aimed for roughly 35,000-50,000 sequenced T-cell genomes. Libraries were prepared by immunoSEQ multiplex PCR; TCRdb keeps only in-frame clonotypes and omits some of them. The sample holds under 20,000 clones, about 80% seen once. Germline assignment: CDR1 SGHNT and CDR2 YYREEE (reference sequence). The V and J ends lost 4 bases and 4 bases, in that order; junction bases with no gene match: 9. The CDR3 is 16 residues long. Specimen: unsorted PBMCs, collected 0.2 years after starting antiretroviral therapy. The TCR was taken from a woman in her forties with HIV. V is TRBV5-4 and J is TRBJ2-2; 8 bases fit TRBD2. The chain's CDR3 is CASSHPGTRSTGELFF. The CDR3 region has the DNA TGTGCCAGCAGCCACCCCGGGACTAGGAGCACCGGGGAGCTGTTTTTT.